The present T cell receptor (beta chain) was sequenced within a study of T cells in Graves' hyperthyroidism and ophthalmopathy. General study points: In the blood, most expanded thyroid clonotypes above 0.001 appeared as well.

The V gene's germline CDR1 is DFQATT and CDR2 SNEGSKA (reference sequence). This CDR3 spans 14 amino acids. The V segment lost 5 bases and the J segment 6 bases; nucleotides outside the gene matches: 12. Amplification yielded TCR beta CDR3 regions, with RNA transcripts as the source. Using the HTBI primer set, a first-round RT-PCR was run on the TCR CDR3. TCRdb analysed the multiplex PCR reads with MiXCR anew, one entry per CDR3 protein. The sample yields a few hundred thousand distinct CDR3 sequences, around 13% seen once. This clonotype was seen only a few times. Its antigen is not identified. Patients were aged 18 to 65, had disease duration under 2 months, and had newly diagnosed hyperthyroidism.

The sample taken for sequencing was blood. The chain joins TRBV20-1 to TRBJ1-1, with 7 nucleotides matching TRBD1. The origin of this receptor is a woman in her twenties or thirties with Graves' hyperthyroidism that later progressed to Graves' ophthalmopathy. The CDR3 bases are TGCAGTGCTCGGCCGGGGACAGCGGTCGCTGAAGCTTTCTTT. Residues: CSARPGTAVAEAFF.